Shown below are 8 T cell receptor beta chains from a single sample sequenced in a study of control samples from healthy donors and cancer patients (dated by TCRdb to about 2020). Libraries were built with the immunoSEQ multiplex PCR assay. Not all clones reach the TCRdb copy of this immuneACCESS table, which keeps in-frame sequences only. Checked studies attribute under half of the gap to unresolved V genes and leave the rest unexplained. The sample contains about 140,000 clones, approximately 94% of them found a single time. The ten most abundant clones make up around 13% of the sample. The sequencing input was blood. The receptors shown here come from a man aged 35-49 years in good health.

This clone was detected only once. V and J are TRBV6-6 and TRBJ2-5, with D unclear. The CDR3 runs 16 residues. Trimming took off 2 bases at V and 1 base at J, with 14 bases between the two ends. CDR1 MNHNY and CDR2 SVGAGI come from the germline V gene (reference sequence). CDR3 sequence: CASSYPMAGVQETQYF. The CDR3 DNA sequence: TGTGCCAGCAGTTACCCCATGGCAGGAGTCCAAGAGACCCAGTACTTC.

For the CDR3, the DNA is TGTGCCAGCAGCGTGGTTTCGGGGCAGGACCAAGAGACCCAGTACTTC. Translated, it gives CASSVVSGQDQETQYF. The rearrangement uses TRBV7-2 and TRBJ2-5; D may correspond to TRBD1 or TRBD2 (5 bases each). Trimming took off 5 bases at V and 0 bases at J, with 16 bases between the two ends. Germline V CDR1 and CDR2: SGHTA, FQGNSA. The CDR3 length is 16 residues.

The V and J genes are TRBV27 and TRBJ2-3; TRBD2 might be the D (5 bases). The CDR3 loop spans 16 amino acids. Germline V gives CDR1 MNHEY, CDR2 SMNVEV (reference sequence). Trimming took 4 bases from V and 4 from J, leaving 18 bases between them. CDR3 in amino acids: CASSYASGLAADTQYF. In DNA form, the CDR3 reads TGTGCCAGCAGTTACGCCAGCGGACTGGCAGCAGATACGCAGTATTTT.

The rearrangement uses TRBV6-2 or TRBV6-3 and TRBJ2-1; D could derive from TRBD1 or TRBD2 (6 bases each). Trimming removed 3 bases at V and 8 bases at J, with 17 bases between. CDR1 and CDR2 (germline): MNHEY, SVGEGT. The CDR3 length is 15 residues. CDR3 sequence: CASSYKGGGGYEQFF. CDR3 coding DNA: TGTGCCAGCAGTTATAAGGGGGGAGGAGGCTATGAGCAGTTCTTC.

CDR3 DNA sequence: TGTGCCAGCAGTGGTCAGGGAGGTGTTGGGATTCAGCCCCAGCATTTT. Protein product: CASSGQGGVGIQPQHF. V is TRBV2 and J is TRBJ1-5; tentative D call: TRBD1 (5 bases). Deletions cut 4 bases from V and 6 bases from J, with 19 bases between. This CDR3 contains 16 residues. The germline CDR1 and CDR2 sequences are SNHLY and FYNNEI.

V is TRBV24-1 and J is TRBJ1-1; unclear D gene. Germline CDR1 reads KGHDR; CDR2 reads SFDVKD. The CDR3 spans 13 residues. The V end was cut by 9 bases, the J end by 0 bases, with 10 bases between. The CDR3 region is CATADEMNTEAFF. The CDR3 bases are TGTGCCACCGCCGATGAGATGAACACTGAAGCTTTCTTT.

The CDR3, as DNA: TGTGCCAGCAGCTTGAAGGGGGCTCGGTATGGCTACACCTTC. Amino acids: CASSLKGARYGYTF. This sequence joins TRBV5-4 and TRBJ1-2; 7 bases are shared with TRBD1. CDR1 SGHNT and CDR2 YYREEE come from the germline V gene (reference sequence). The CDR3 is 14 residues long. After removal of 1 base from V and 5 bases from J, the junction contained 5 bases not matched to a gene.

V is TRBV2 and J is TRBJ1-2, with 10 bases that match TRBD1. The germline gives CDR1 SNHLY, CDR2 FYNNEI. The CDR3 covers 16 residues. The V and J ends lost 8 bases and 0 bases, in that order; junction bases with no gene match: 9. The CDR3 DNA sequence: TGTGCCAGCGGGGACAGGGGAGAGCAAACTAACTATGGCTACACCTTC. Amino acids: CASGDRGEQTNYGYTF.